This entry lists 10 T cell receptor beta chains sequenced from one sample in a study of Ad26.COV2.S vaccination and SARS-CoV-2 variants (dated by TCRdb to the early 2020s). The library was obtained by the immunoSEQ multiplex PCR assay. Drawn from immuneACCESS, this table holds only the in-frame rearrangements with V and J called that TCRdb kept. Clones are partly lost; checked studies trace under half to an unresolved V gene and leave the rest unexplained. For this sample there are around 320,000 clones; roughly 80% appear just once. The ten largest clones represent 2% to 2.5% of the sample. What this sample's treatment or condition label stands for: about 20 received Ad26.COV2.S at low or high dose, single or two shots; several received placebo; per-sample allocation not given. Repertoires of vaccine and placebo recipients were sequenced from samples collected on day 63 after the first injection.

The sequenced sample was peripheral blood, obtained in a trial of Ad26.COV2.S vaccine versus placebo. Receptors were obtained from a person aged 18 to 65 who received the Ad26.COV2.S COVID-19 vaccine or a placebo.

CDR3 loop: CASSTSQWTSLNEQYF. CDR3 DNA sequence: TGTGCCAGTAGTACCTCCCAATGGACGAGTCTAAACGAGCAGTACTTC. The chain uses TRBV19 and TRBJ2-7; D is undetermined. The V end lost 4 bases, the J end lost 5 bases, and 21 bases lay between the germline ends. CDR3 size: 16 residues. Looked up from germline, CDR1 is LNHDA and CDR2 is SQIVND (reference sequence).

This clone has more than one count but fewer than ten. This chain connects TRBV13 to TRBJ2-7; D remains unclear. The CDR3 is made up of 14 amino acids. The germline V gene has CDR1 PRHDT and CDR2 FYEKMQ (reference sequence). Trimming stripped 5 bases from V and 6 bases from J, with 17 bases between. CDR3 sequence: CASSPGRPSGEQYF. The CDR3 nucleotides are TGTGCCAGCAGCCCCGGACGGCCCTCCGGCGAGCAGTACTTC.

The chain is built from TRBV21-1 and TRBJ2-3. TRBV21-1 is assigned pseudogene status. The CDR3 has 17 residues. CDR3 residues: CASSTITRGPKTDTQYF. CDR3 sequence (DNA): TGTGCCAGCAGCACCATTACAAGGGGACCTAAAACAGATACGCAGTATTTT.

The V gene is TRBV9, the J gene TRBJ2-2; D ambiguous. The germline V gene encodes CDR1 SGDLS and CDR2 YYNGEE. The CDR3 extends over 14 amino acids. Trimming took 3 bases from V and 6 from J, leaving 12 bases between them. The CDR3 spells CASSEQWVPGELFF. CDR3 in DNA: TGTGCCAGCAGCGAACAATGGGTCCCCGGGGAGCTGTTTTTT.

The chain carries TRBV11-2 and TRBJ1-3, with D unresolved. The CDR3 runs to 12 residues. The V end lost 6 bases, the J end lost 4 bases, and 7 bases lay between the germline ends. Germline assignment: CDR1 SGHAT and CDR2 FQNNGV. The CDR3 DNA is TGTGCCAGCAGAGGTTTAGGAAACACCATATATTTT. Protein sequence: CASRGLGNTIYF.

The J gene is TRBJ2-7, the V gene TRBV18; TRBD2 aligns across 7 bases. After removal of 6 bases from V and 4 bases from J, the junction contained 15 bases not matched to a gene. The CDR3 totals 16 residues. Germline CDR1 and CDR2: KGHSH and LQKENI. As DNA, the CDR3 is TGTGCCAGCTCTACCAGTAGTTGGCGGGGGAGGTACGAGCAGTACTTC. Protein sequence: CASSTSSWRGRYEQYF.

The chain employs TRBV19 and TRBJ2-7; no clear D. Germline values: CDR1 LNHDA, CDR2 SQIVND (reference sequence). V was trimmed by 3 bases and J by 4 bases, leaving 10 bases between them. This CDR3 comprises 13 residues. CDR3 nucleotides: TGTGCCAGTAGTATCGGGTCTGGATACGAGCAGTACTTC. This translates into CASSIGSGYEQYF.

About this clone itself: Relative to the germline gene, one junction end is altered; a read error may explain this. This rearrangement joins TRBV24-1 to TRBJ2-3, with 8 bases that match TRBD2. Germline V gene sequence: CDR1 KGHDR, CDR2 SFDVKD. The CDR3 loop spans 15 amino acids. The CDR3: CTTSELLAGTDTQYF. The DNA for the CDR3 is TGTACCACCAGTGAACTACTAGCGGGCACAGATACGCAGTATTTT.

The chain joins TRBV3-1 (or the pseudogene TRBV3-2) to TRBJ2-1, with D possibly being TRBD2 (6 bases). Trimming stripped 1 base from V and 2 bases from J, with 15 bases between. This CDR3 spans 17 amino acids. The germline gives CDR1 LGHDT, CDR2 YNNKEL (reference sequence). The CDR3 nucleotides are TGTGCCAGCAGCCAAGGGCGGAGGGGCAAAACCTACAATGAGCAGTTCTTC. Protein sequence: CASSQGRRGKTYNEQFF.

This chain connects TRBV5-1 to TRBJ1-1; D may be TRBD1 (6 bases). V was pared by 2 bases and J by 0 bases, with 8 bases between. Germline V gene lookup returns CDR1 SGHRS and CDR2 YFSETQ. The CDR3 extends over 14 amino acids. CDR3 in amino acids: CASSFGQMNTEAFF. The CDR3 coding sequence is TGCGCCAGCAGCTTTGGACAGATGAACACTGAAGCTTTCTTT.